In this sample, the clone carrying this T cell receptor (beta chain) turned up many times. Its antigen is still unknown. The sample originates from a study of Graves' ophthalmopathy and Graves' hyperthyroidism. The overall study: Peripheral blood was gathered at the point of initial diagnosis, before any treatment started.

The TCR beta CDR3 regions underwent amplification from RNA transcripts. An initial RT-PCR round employing HTBI primers preceded a second-round multiplex PCR. Each CDR3 protein is one row after TCRdb ran MiXCR on the multiplex PCR reads. The table shows over 150,000 distinct CDR3 sequences, with around two fifths occurring only once. Study outcomes and limitations: Its predictions of ophthalmopathy progression gave the model around 71% sensitivity and 72.22% specificity. Thyroid clonotypes that were expanded above 0.001 frequency mostly also appeared in blood.

V gave up 2 bases and J gave up 3 bases, with 14 bases separating them. This CDR3 is built from 14 residues. CDR1 and CDR2 from the germline V gene are GTSNPN and SVGIG (reference sequence). Clinical symptoms, serum thyroxine, TRAb, thyroid ultrasound and orbital computed tomography were relied on for diagnosis. The chain is built from TRBV30 and TRBJ2-7; TRBD1 might be the D (5 bases). Sequencing was done on a sample of peripheral blood. The clonotype comes from a woman aged 35 to 49 with Graves' ophthalmopathy. Written as DNA, the CDR3 is TGTGCCTGGAGTCTCAGAGAAAGGGGCTACGAGCAGTACTTC. Amino acid sequence: CAWSLRERGYEQYF.